Below, 18 T cell receptor beta chains from the same sample are listed, as sequenced in a study of T-cell memory formation after mild COVID-19. TCRdb re-derived calls from the 5' RACE reads in MiXCR, one entry per CDR3 protein. The profile shows fewer than 140,000 distinct CDR3 sequences, around 12% of them singletons. Sequenced sample: PBMCs or a T cell subset sorted from them (not recorded which). The origin of the receptors is an adult woman who had mild COVID-19 (a few samples of this study predate the infection). Cell type and time point are not known.

The chain has TRBV25-1 and TRBJ2-2; D is uncertain. The V end was cut by 8 bases, the J end by 0 bases, with 7 bases between. The CDR3 is made up of 13 amino acids. Germline CDR1 and CDR2: MGHDK and SYGVNS. Here the CDR3 reads CASSDANTGELFF. The CDR3 DNA reads TGTGCCAGCTCAGACGCGAACACCGGGGAGCTGTTTTTT.

This clonotype has more than one count but fewer than ten. DNA for the CDR3: TGTGCCAGCAGAGTTGACAGGTTCTCTGGGGCCAACGTCCTGACTTTC. It yields the protein CASRVDRFSGANVLTF. The chain couples TRBV2 to TRBJ2-6; D might be TRBD1 (6 bases). This CDR3 comprises 16 residues. V dropped 6 bases and J dropped 0 bases, with 12 bases sitting between them. The germline V gene encodes CDR1 SNHLY and CDR2 FYNNEI.

The V gene is TRBV12-3 or TRBV12-4, the J gene TRBJ2-7; D could derive from TRBD1 or TRBD2 (5 bases each). V lost 6 bases and J lost 5, with 8 bases in between. This CDR3 comprises 11 residues. The CDR3 DNA reads TGTGCCAGCAGGGGGGACCACGAGCAGTACTTC. Translating gives CASRGDHEQYF.

This clonotype was recorded at least ten times. The chain employs TRBV24-1 and TRBJ2-2; D may be TRBD2 (6 bases). The length of the CDR3 is 18 residues. The V end was cut by 3 bases, the J end by 3 bases, with 19 bases between. Germline V gene data show CDR1 as KGHDR and CDR2 as SFDVKD. The DNA of the CDR3 is TGTGCCACCAGTGATCCTAGCGCCGGCCCGGTGGACACCGGGGAGCTGTTTTTT. This gives the protein CATSDPSAGPVDTGELFF.

The chain couples TRBV9 to TRBJ2-7; no definite D call. The CDR3 is 15 amino acids. Trimming took off 4 bases at V and 5 bases at J, with 19 bases between the two ends. Germline V gene data show CDR1 as SGDLS and CDR2 as YYNGEE. In DNA form, the CDR3 reads TGTGCCAGCAGCCCGAGAGAAGTCCCGAGGCACGAGCAGTACTTC. This sequence encodes CASSPREVPRHEQYF.

This clonotype has only a few counts. The chain employs TRBV4-1 and TRBJ2-3, with TRBD2 identical over 9 bases. This CDR3 contains 17 residues. Germline V gene lookup returns CDR1 MGHRA and CDR2 YSYEKL. The junction had 7 bases not matched to a gene; V was cut back by 3 bases and J by 0 bases. Written as DNA, the CDR3 is TGCGCCAGCAGCCATCCGATAGCGGGGGAAAGCACAGATACGCAGTATTTT. Amino acid sequence: CASSHPIAGESTDTQYF.

The rearrangement links TRBV25-1 to TRBJ2-7, with D uncertain. This CDR3 region has 10 residues. With 10 bases removed from V and 4 bases from J, the gap between germline ends came to 8 bases. CDR1 is MGHDK and CDR2 is SYGVNS in the germline V gene. The CDR3, as DNA: TGTGCCATATGGAGATACGAGCAGTACTTC. The encoded protein is CAIWRYEQYF.

This clonotype occurred many times. CDR3 sequence reads: CASSLSGGGPTSEQFF. CDR3 coding DNA: TGTGCCAGCAGTTTATCCGGCGGGGGGCCCACCAGTGAGCAGTTCTTC. The V and J genes are TRBV27 and TRBJ2-1, with TRBD2 identical over 8 bases. V lost 0 bases to trimming and J lost 9 bases; unmatched junction nucleotides: 10. Germline V CDR1 and CDR2: MNHEY, SMNVEV (reference sequence). The CDR3 is 16 residues long.

The J gene is TRBJ1-3, the V gene TRBV4-1, with D uncertain. Trimming cost V 5 bases and J 0 bases, with 5 bases left between them. Germline loops: CDR1 MGHRA, CDR2 YSYEKL. The CDR3 has 13 residues. The CDR3 region has the DNA TGCGCCAGCAGCGCGAGCTCTGGAAACACCATATATTTT. This encodes CASSASSGNTIYF.

This clonotype was detected only once. J is TRBJ2-1 and V is TRBV4-3, with 10 positions matching TRBD2. CDR3 length equals 15 residues. Per germline, CDR1 LGHNA and CDR2 YSLEER. The J segment lost 5 bases and the V segment lost 3 bases, leaving 4 bases of the junction unmatched. The CDR3 reads CASSQGTSVHNEQFF. CDR3 in DNA: TGCGCCAGCAGCCAGGGGACTAGCGTCCACAATGAGCAGTTCTTC.

The sample holds many counts of this clonotype. V is TRBV27 and J is TRBJ2-1; TRBD2 matches at 9 bases. CDR3 size: 15 residues. Germline V gene sequence: CDR1 MNHEY, CDR2 SMNVEV (reference sequence). V was clipped by 3 bases and J by 9 bases; unmatched bases: 9. The CDR3 here is CASSLGSGGLSEQFF. The DNA of the CDR3 is TGTGCCAGCAGTTTGGGTAGCGGGGGACTCTCTGAGCAGTTCTTC.

The chain carries TRBV15 and TRBJ2-7; TRBD1 aligns across 9 bases. This CDR3 comprises 14 residues. Germline V gene sequence: CDR1 LNHNV, CDR2 YYDKDF (reference sequence). With V trimmed by 4 bases and J by 5 bases, 6 bases remained unmatched. CDR3 amino acids: CATSTLQGADEQYF. The CDR3, as DNA: TGTGCCACCAGCACCCTACAGGGGGCTGACGAGCAGTACTTC.

This clonotype appeared many times. The chain recombines TRBV7-3 with TRBJ2-1; D gene uncertain. V gave up 0 bases and J gave up 4 bases, with 4 bases separating them. The CDR3 contains 13 residues. Germline-derived CDR1 and CDR2 are SGHTA and FQGTGA. This CDR3 reads CASSLTGYNEQFF. The CDR3 DNA follows: TGTGCCAGCAGCTTAACGGGGTACAATGAGCAGTTCTTC.

V is TRBV10-3 and J is TRBJ2-3, with TRBD2 matching 12 bases. This CDR3 contains 15 residues. The germline V gene encodes CDR1 ENHRY and CDR2 SYGVKD. V dropped 4 bases and J dropped 4; count of bases not matched to a gene: 3. CDR3 residues: CAISGLAGVSDTQYF. CDR3 coding DNA: TGTGCCATCAGTGGACTAGCGGGAGTATCAGATACGCAGTATTTT.

This clonotype was detected a few times. V and J are TRBV4-1 and TRBJ1-1; no reliable D call. CDR1 is MGHRA, CDR2 YSYEKL, per germline. The CDR3 consists of 15 residues. V was cut by 0 bases and J by 0 bases, with 8 bases left in between. This chain's CDR3 is CASSQDRSLNTEAFF. DNA of the CDR3: TGCGCCAGCAGCCAAGATCGGTCTTTGAACACTGAAGCTTTCTTT.

The chain joins TRBV12-3 or TRBV12-4 to TRBJ2-2, with 8 nucleotides matching TRBD1. Trimming at V came to 8 bases and at J to 8 bases, leaving 16 bases not matched to a gene. The CDR3 sequence is 16 residues long. The CDR3 nucleotides are TGTGCCAGCGGACACCGGGACAGGATGGCAGCTGGGGAGCTGTTTTTT. It yields the protein CASGHRDRMAAGELFF.

The chain carries TRBV7-6 and TRBJ2-1, with 10 bases matching TRBD1. The CDR3 totals 15 residues. CDR1 is SGHVS, CDR2 FNYEAQ, per germline. Trimming at V came to 5 bases and at J to 5 bases, leaving 6 bases not matched to a gene. CDR3 sequence: CASSRFGTGDNEQFF. The CDR3 coding sequence is TGTGCCAGCAGCCGATTCGGGACAGGGGACAATGAGCAGTTCTTC.

This clonotype was seen more than once but under ten times. The chain combines TRBV6-2 or TRBV6-3 with TRBJ2-7; a possible D gene is TRBD2 (5 bases). Germline V gene data show CDR1 as MNHEY and CDR2 as SVGEGT. V dropped 1 base and J dropped 2 bases, with 15 bases sitting between them. This CDR3 has 16 amino acids. This chain's CDR3 is CASSYLIREPTYEQYF. Written as DNA, the CDR3 is TGTGCCAGCAGTTACTTAATCCGGGAACCCACCTACGAGCAGTACTTC.